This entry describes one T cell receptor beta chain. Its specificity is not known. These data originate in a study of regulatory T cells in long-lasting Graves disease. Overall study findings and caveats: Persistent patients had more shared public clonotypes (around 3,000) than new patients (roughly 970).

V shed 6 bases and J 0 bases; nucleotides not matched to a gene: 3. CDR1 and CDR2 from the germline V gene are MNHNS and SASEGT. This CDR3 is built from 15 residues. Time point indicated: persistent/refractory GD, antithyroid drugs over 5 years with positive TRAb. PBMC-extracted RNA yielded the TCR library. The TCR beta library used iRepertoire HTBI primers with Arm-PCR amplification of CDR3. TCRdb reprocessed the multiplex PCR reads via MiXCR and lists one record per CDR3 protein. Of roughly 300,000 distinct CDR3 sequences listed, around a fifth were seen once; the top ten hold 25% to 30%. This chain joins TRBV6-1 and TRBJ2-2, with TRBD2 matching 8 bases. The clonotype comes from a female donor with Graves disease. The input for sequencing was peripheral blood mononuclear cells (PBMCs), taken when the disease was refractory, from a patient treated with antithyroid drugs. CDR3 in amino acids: CASRLGLANTGELFF. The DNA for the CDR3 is TGTGCCAGCAGGCTGGGACTAGCGAACACCGGGGAGCTGTTTTTT.